This T cell receptor (beta chain) is drawn from a study of T cells in Graves' hyperthyroidism and ophthalmopathy. Germline values: CDR1 LNHDA, CDR2 SQIVND (reference sequence). J gave up 1 base and V 4 bases, and 6 bases lay outside the gene matches. The CDR3 sequence is 15 residues long. This clonotype was recorded at least ten times. RNA transcripts were the template for amplifying TCR beta CDR3 regions. The study used the HTBI primer set for a first-round RT-PCR of the TCR CDR3. From the multiplex PCR reads, TCRdb called clonotypes with MiXCR, one entry per CDR3 protein. The sample yields 500,000 to 650,000 distinct CDR3 sequences, approximately 48% seen once.

The V call is TRBV19, the J call TRBJ1-2, with 7 bases that match TRBD1. The sequence was obtained from an adult woman with Graves' disease, either hyperthyroidism or ophthalmopathy (not recorded which). The source material was peripheral blood or thyroid tissue (not recorded which). This CDR3 reads CASSSPRQGNYGYTF. The CDR3 DNA reads as TGTGCCAGTAGTAGTCCACGACAGGGTAACTATGGCTACACCTTC.